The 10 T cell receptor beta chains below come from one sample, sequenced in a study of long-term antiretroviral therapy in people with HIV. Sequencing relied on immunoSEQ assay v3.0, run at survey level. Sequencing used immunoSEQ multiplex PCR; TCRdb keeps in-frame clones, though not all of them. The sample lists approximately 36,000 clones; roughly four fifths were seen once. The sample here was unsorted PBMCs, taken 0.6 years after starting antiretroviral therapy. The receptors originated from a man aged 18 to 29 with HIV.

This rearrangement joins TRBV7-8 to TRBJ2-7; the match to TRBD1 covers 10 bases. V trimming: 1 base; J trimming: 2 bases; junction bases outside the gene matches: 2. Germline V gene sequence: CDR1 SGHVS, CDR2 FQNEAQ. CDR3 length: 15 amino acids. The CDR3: CASSLGGTGAYEQYF. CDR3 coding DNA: TGTGCCAGCAGCTTAGGAGGGACAGGGGCCTACGAGCAGTACTTC.

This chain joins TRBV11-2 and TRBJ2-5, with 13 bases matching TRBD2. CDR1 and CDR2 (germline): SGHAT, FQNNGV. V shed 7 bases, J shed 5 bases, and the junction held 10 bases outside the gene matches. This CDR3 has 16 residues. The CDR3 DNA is TGTGCCAGCACCGGGACTAGCGGGATTTTGGGGGAGACCCAGTACTTC. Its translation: CASTGTSGILGETQYF.

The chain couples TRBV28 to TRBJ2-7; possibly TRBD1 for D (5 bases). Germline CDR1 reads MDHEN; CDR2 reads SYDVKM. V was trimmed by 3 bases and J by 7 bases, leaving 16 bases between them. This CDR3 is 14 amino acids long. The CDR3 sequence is CASSLIGQVYEQYF. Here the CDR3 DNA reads TGTGCCAGCAGTTTGATCGGACAAGTTTATGAGCAGTACTTC.

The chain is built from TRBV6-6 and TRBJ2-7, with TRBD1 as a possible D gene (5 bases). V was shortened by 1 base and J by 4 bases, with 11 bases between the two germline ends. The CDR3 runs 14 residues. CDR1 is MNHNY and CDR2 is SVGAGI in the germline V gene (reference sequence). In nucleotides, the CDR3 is TGTGCCAGCAGTTACTATGGGGCGGATTACGAGCAGTACTTC. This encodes CASSYYGADYEQYF.

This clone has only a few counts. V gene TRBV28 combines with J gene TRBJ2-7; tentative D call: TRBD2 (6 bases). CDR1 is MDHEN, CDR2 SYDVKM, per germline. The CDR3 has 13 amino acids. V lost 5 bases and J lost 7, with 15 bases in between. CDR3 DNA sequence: TGTGCCAGCAGTCTGAGCGGGTCGGGGGAGCAGTACTTC. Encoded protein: CASSLSGSGEQYF.

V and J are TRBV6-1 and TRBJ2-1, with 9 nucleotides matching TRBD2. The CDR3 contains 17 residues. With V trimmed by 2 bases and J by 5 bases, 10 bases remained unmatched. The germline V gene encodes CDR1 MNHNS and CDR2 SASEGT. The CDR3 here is CASSEILAGPMNNEQFF. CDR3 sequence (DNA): TGTGCCAGCAGTGAAATTCTAGCGGGGCCAATGAACAATGAGCAGTTCTTC.

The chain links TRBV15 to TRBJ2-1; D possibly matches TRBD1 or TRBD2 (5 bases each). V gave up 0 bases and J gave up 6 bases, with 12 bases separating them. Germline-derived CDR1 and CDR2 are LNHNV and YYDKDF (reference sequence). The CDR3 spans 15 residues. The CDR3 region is CATSRDKGPLNEQFF. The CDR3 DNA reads TGTGCCACCAGCAGAGATAAGGGACCTCTCAATGAGCAGTTCTTC.

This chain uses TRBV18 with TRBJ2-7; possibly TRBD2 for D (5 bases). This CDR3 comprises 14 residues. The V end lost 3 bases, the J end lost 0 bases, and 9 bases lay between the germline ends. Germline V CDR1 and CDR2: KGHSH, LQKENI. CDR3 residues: CASSPGVGSYEQYF. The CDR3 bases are TGTGCCAGCTCACCGGGAGTAGGCTCCTACGAGCAGTACTTC.

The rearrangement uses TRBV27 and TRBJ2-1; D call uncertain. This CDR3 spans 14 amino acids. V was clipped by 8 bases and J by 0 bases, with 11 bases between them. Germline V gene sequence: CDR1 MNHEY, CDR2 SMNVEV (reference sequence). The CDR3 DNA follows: TGTGCCAGCGGTCAAACTTCCTCCTACAATGAGCAGTTCTTC. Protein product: CASGQTSSYNEQFF.

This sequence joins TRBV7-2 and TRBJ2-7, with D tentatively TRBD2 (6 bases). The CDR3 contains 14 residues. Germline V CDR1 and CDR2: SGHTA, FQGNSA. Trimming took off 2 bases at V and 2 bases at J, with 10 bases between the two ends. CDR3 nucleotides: TGTGCCAGCAGCTTATTCGGGACTCCCTACGAGCAGTACTTC. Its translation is CASSLFGTPYEQYF.